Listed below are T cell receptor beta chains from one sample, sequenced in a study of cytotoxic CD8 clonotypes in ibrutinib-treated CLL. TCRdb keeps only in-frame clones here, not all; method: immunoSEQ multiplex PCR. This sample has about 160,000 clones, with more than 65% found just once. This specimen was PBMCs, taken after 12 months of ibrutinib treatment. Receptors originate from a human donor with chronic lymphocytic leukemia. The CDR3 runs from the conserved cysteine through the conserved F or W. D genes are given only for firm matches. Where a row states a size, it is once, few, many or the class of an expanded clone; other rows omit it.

CDR3nt: TGTGCCAGCAGTTCTCCGGACAGAGATAGCAATCAGCCCCAGCATTTT; CDR3aa: CASSSPDRDSNQPQHF; d_gene: .; abundance: .; v_gene: TRBV28; j_gene: TRBJ1-5
CDR3nt: TGTGCCAGCAGCTTAGATCGTAGCGGGAGATCCTACGAGCAGTACTTC; CDR3aa: CASSLDRSGRSYEQYF; d_gene: TRBD2; abundance: .; v_gene: TRBV7-8; j_gene: TRBJ2-7
CDR3nt: TGTGCCAGCAGCTTAGCGCAGGGTAAAGATACGCAGTATTTT; CDR3aa: CASSLAQGKDTQYF; d_gene: .; abundance: once; v_gene: TRBV7-3; j_gene: TRBJ2-3
CDR3nt: TGTGCCAGCAGCTTAGCACGGGACCAAAGGCTGACGCAGTATTTT; CDR3aa: CASSLARDQRLTQYF; d_gene: .; abundance: .; v_gene: TRBV7-3; j_gene: TRBJ2-3
CDR3nt: TGTGCCAGCAGTCGTAGCCCCCAGGGGTCCGCTTTCTTT; CDR3aa: CASSRSPQGSAFF; d_gene: .; abundance: .; v_gene: TRBV9; j_gene: TRBJ1-1
CDR3nt: TGTGCCAGCAGCCCGGGACGGGGGGTACGTGGCTACACCTTC; CDR3aa: CASSPGRGVRGYTF; d_gene: .; abundance: few; v_gene: TRBV7-3; j_gene: TRBJ1-2
CDR3nt: TGTGCCAGTAGTATAGGGGACAGGGCTTATTACAATCAGCCCCAGCATTTT; CDR3aa: CASSIGDRAYYNQPQHF; d_gene: TRBD1; abundance: .; v_gene: TRBV19; j_gene: TRBJ1-5
CDR3nt: TGCAGCGTTGCCCCCATCGACAGCCTCTACGAGCAGTACTTC; CDR3aa: CSVAPIDSLYEQYF; d_gene: .; abundance: .; v_gene: TRBV29-1; j_gene: TRBJ2-7
CDR3nt: TGTGCCAGCAGCCCGGGGGGGGAGGCCGGGGAGCTGTTTTTT; CDR3aa: CASSPGGEAGELFF; d_gene: TRBD2; abundance: .; v_gene: TRBV9; j_gene: TRBJ2-2
CDR3nt: TGTGCCAGCAGCTTGGGGACCTATGGCTACACCTTC; CDR3aa: CASSLGTYGYTF; d_gene: .; abundance: few; v_gene: TRBV5-8; j_gene: TRBJ1-2
CDR3nt: TGTGCCAGCAGCTTCGACGGTAGCGGGAGATGGGAGACCCAGTACTTC; CDR3aa: CASSFDGSGRWETQYF; d_gene: TRBD2; abundance: .; v_gene: TRBV5-4; j_gene: TRBJ2-5
CDR3nt: TGTGCCAGCAGCGCCACCACAGGTTCCGGGGCCAACGTCCTGACTTTC; CDR3aa: CASSATTGSGANVLTF; d_gene: .; abundance: .; v_gene: TRBV9; j_gene: TRBJ2-6
CDR3nt: TGTGCCAGCAGCCTTAGTACGAGGTTCCGCTCTGGAAACACCATATATTTT; CDR3aa: CASSLSTRFRSGNTIYF; d_gene: .; abundance: .; v_gene: TRBV7-2; j_gene: TRBJ1-3
CDR3nt: TGCGCCAGCAGCTCCCCTAAGCGGGAGGGAAACACCGGGGAGCTGTTTTTT; CDR3aa: CASSSPKREGNTGELFF; d_gene: TRBD2; abundance: few; v_gene: TRBV5-1; j_gene: TRBJ2-2
CDR3nt: TGTGCTAGCTCACCGGGGAATCACAATCAGCCCCAGCATTTT; CDR3aa: CASSPGNHNQPQHF; d_gene: .; abundance: .; v_gene: TRBV18; j_gene: TRBJ1-5
CDR3nt: TGTGCCAGCAGCCTAAGACTAGACCGGGGTGAGCAGTTCTTC; CDR3aa: CASSLRLDRGEQFF; d_gene: .; abundance: .; v_gene: TRBV4-2; j_gene: TRBJ2-1
CDR3nt: TGTGCCAGCAGCCTCCAGAAGGTAGTGGGGACTGAAGCTTTCTTT; CDR3aa: CASSLQKVVGTEAFF; d_gene: .; abundance: .; v_gene: TRBV14; j_gene: TRBJ1-1
CDR3nt: TGCAGCGTCTTAAGGGACAGGGCCAGGACCACTGAAGCTTTCTTT; CDR3aa: CSVLRDRARTTEAFF; d_gene: TRBD1; abundance: .; v_gene: TRBV29-1; j_gene: TRBJ1-1
CDR3nt: TGTGCCACCAGCAGAGATTTTTACAGGGGAGACCGAGAGACCCAGTACTTC; CDR3aa: CATSRDFYRGDRETQYF; d_gene: TRBD1; abundance: .; v_gene: TRBV15; j_gene: TRBJ2-5
CDR3nt: TGTGCCAGCAGCCGGGATGCGACTAGTTTGGGGTTAAACATTCAGTACTTC; CDR3aa: CASSRDATSLGLNIQYF; d_gene: .; abundance: .; v_gene: TRBV4-2; j_gene: TRBJ2-4
CDR3nt: TGTGCCAGCAGTGAAGTCGCGACGGTTGGGGAGCAGTACTTC; CDR3aa: CASSEVATVGEQYF; d_gene: .; abundance: .; v_gene: TRBV2; j_gene: TRBJ2-7
CDR3nt: TGTGCCAGCAGCGTAGAGCATCGCGCTAATGAAAAACTGTTTTTT; CDR3aa: CASSVEHRANEKLFF; d_gene: .; abundance: .; v_gene: TRBV9; j_gene: TRBJ1-4
CDR3nt: TGCAGCGGCTGGACTAGCGGAGATACGCAGTATTTT; CDR3aa: CSGWTSGDTQYF; d_gene: TRBD2; abundance: .; v_gene: TRBV29-1; j_gene: TRBJ2-3
CDR3nt: TGCGCCAGCAGCGCCTCAGCCTTGACTCTTTCCTACGAGCAGTACTTC; CDR3aa: CASSASALTLSYEQYF; d_gene: .; abundance: .; v_gene: TRBV5-1; j_gene: TRBJ2-7
CDR3nt: TGTGCCAGCAGTCTACCCTTGGGACAGCGGGGTCAGCCCCAGCATTTT; CDR3aa: CASSLPLGQRGQPQHF; d_gene: TRBD1; abundance: .; v_gene: TRBV28; j_gene: TRBJ1-5
CDR3nt: TGTGCCAGCAGCAACAAAGAGAACTACGAGCAGTACTTC; CDR3aa: CASSNKENYEQYF; d_gene: .; abundance: .; v_gene: TRBV21-1; j_gene: TRBJ2-7
CDR3nt: TGTGCCAGCAGCAGCGGGACGGACTACTATGGCTACACCTTC; CDR3aa: CASSSGTDYYGYTF; d_gene: .; abundance: .; v_gene: TRBV5-8; j_gene: TRBJ1-2
CDR3nt: TGTGCCAGCTCACGAGAGGGGTCCTCTGGAAACACCATATATTTT; CDR3aa: CASSREGSSGNTIYF; d_gene: .; abundance: .; v_gene: TRBV18; j_gene: TRBJ1-3
CDR3nt: TGTGCCGCTAGAGGGGCGCCTAATGAAAAACTGTTTTTT; CDR3aa: CAARGAPNEKLFF; d_gene: .; abundance: .; v_gene: TRBV19; j_gene: TRBJ1-4
CDR3nt: TGTGCCAGTAGCCAAGGGGACTTCACTGAAGCTTTCTTT; CDR3aa: CASSQGDFTEAFF; d_gene: .; abundance: .; v_gene: TRBV19; j_gene: TRBJ1-1
CDR3nt: TGTGCCAGTAGTCCAAGACAGGGTCGGGTCGAAAAACTGTTTTTT; CDR3aa: CASSPRQGRVEKLFF; d_gene: TRBD1; abundance: .; v_gene: TRBV19; j_gene: TRBJ1-4
CDR3nt: TGTGCCAGCAGCCCGCCCCAAGAGACCCAGTACTTC; CDR3aa: CASSPPQETQYF; d_gene: .; abundance: .; v_gene: TRBV7-9; j_gene: TRBJ2-5
CDR3nt: TGTGCCAGCAGCGTAGTGTCAGGTTCCTACGAGCAGTACTTC; CDR3aa: CASSVVSGSYEQYF; d_gene: .; abundance: .; v_gene: TRBV9; j_gene: TRBJ2-7
CDR3nt: TGTGCCAGCAGGGGGGAAACGTATGGCTACACCTTC; CDR3aa: CASRGETYGYTF; d_gene: .; abundance: .; v_gene: TRBV27; j_gene: TRBJ1-2
CDR3nt: TGTGCCAGCAGTTTATACAGGGCCCCACTAGCTAACTATGGCTACACCTTC; CDR3aa: CASSLYRAPLANYGYTF; d_gene: .; abundance: .; v_gene: TRBV28; j_gene: TRBJ1-2
CDR3nt: TGCGCCAGCAGTCAATGCCCCCCAGGGCAGCAAGAGACCCAGTACTTC; CDR3aa: CASSQCPPGQQETQYF; d_gene: .; abundance: .; v_gene: TRBV23-1; j_gene: TRBJ2-5
CDR3nt: TGTGCCAGCAGAATACAAAAGACAGGGCAGCCCCAGCATTTT; CDR3aa: CASRIQKTGQPQHF; d_gene: TRBD1; abundance: .; v_gene: TRBV6-1; j_gene: TRBJ1-5
CDR3nt: TGTGCCAGTTGGGCGGGGGATGCGTTCTATGGCTACACCTTC; CDR3aa: CASWAGDAFYGYTF; d_gene: .; abundance: .; v_gene: TRBV5-6; j_gene: TRBJ1-2
CDR3nt: TGTGCCAGCAGTTTCAGGGTAGATCAGCCCCAGCATTTT; CDR3aa: CASSFRVDQPQHF; d_gene: .; abundance: few; v_gene: TRBV11-3; j_gene: TRBJ1-5
CDR3nt: TGTGCCAGCAGCAAAGGCCCCGGGACAGGGGAAGGCGAGCAGTACTTC; CDR3aa: CASSKGPGTGEGEQYF; d_gene: .; abundance: .; v_gene: TRBV21-1; j_gene: TRBJ2-7
CDR3nt: TGTGCCAGCGGGACGGAGAACAACGCCGGGGAGCTGTTTTTT; CDR3aa: CASGTENNAGELFF; d_gene: .; abundance: few; v_gene: TRBV10-3; j_gene: TRBJ2-2
CDR3nt: TGTGCCAGCTCGGCCAGGGTACAAGAGACCCAGTACTTC; CDR3aa: CASSARVQETQYF; d_gene: .; abundance: .; v_gene: TRBV6-1; j_gene: TRBJ2-5
CDR3nt: TGTGCCAGCAGCTTACGGGCCAACACTGAAGCTTTCTTT; CDR3aa: CASSLRANTEAFF; d_gene: .; abundance: .; v_gene: TRBV11-2; j_gene: TRBJ1-1
CDR3nt: TGTGCCAGCAGTGCTGACAATAATCAGCCCCAGCATTTT; CDR3aa: CASSADNNQPQHF; d_gene: .; abundance: few; v_gene: TRBV6-1; j_gene: TRBJ1-5
CDR3nt: TGCGCCAGCAGGGGACCCTACGAGCAGTACTTC; CDR3aa: CASRGPYEQYF; d_gene: .; abundance: .; v_gene: TRBV4-1; j_gene: TRBJ2-7
CDR3nt: TGTGCCCACCGAGGGGAGAGATACAATGAGCAGTTCTTC; CDR3aa: CAHRGERYNEQFF; d_gene: .; abundance: once; v_gene: TRBV30; j_gene: TRBJ2-1
CDR3nt: TGTGCCAGCAGCCAATATGAGGGGGGGCTCTACGAGCAGTACTTC; CDR3aa: CASSQYEGGLYEQYF; d_gene: .; abundance: .; v_gene: TRBV4-2; j_gene: TRBJ2-7
CDR3nt: TGTGCCAGCTCACCACAAGGGACACCAAACACTGAAGCTTTCTTT; CDR3aa: CASSPQGTPNTEAFF; d_gene: .; abundance: .; v_gene: TRBV18; j_gene: TRBJ1-1
CDR3nt: TGTGCCAGTAGCAAAACAGGGAACACCGGGGAGCTGTTTTTT; CDR3aa: CASSKTGNTGELFF; d_gene: .; abundance: few; v_gene: TRBV19; j_gene: TRBJ2-2
CDR3nt: TGTGCCAGCAGCGCCACGTGGACATATGATACGCAGTATTTT; CDR3aa: CASSATWTYDTQYF; d_gene: .; abundance: .; v_gene: TRBV9; j_gene: TRBJ2-3
CDR3nt: TGTGCCAGCAGCCAAGATTGGGGGCTGCTCACAGATACGCAGTATTTT; CDR3aa: CASSQDWGLLTDTQYF; d_gene: .; abundance: .; v_gene: TRBV14; j_gene: TRBJ2-3
CDR3nt: TGCGCCAACCTGGGACAGGGGCCTAATGAGCAGTTCTTC; CDR3aa: CANLGQGPNEQFF; d_gene: TRBD1; abundance: .; v_gene: TRBV10-1; j_gene: TRBJ2-1
CDR3nt: TGTGCCAGCAGTCCACGGAAGTTCTTC; CDR3aa: CASSPRKFF; d_gene: .; abundance: few; v_gene: TRBV6-9; j_gene: TRBJ2-1
CDR3nt: TGTGCCAGCAGCCGGGAATGGACAGGGGGATATGGCTACACCTTC; CDR3aa: CASSREWTGGYGYTF; d_gene: TRBD1; abundance: .; v_gene: TRBV4-2; j_gene: TRBJ1-2
CDR3nt: TGTGCCAGCAGCCCTTGGGACAGGTTGAACACTGAAGCTTTCTTT; CDR3aa: CASSPWDRLNTEAFF; d_gene: TRBD1; abundance: .; v_gene: TRBV27; j_gene: TRBJ1-1
CDR3nt: TGTGCCAGCAGCATTACTAGCGGGGGGGCCAGCGTGCAGTATTTT; CDR3aa: CASSITSGGASVQYF; d_gene: TRBD2; abundance: .; v_gene: TRBV7-8; j_gene: TRBJ2-3
CDR3nt: TGTGCCAGCAGTGAGGGCAGAAATCAGCCCCAGCATTTT; CDR3aa: CASSEGRNQPQHF; d_gene: .; abundance: .; v_gene: TRBV25-1; j_gene: TRBJ1-5